This is a list of T cell receptor beta chains from one sample in a study of T cell repertoires in cytomegalovirus infection. One entry per CDR3 protein results from TCRdb running MiXCR on the reads. The table lists 250,000 to 300,000 distinct CDR3 sequences, about 20% of them singletons, with roughly a fifth in the top ten. Their antigens are not known. Source: cultured PBMCs, taken from culture after CMV antigen stimulation. These receptors were taken from a human donor in good health (CMV status not recorded). Some clones in this sample may be carry-over from other donors' samples. Each CDR3 is given with its conserved first and last residue. D genes are given only for firm matches. The size entry is marked missing in some rows and otherwise reads once, few, many or a size class.

V	J	D	size	DNA	CDR3
TRBV2	TRBJ1-5	NA	NA	TGTGCCAGCAGTAAGGACGGTAGCAATCAGCCCCAGCATTTT	CASSKDGSNQPQHF
TRBV2	TRBJ2-6	NA	NA	TGTGCCAGCAGTGAAGGCGGAATTGGGGCCAACGTCCTGACTTTC	CASSEGGIGANVLTF
TRBV19	TRBJ1-2	NA	NA	TGTGCCAGTAGTAGTCGCGTTAACTATGGCTACACCTTC	CASSSRVNYGYTF
TRBV5-1	TRBJ1-5	TRBD1	NA	TGCGCCAGCAGCTTGGCGGGACAGGGGGAACAGCCCCAGCATTTT	CASSLAGQGEQPQHF
TRBV20-1	TRBJ1-2	TRBD1	few	TGCAGTGCATCGGACAGGGAAAAGTTCTATGGCTACACCTTC	CSASDREKFYGYTF
TRBV7-2	TRBJ2-3	NA	many	TGTGCCAGCAGCCCCTCCAGGGTCACAGATACGCAGTATTTT	CASSPSRVTDTQYF
TRBV27	TRBJ1-4	NA	NA	TGTGCCAGCAGTTTAGTCCGGGACCCGGCTGCAACTAATGAAAAACTGTTTTTT	CASSLVRDPAATNEKLFF
TRBV7-2	TRBJ1-3	NA	many	TGTGCCAGCAGCTTAGAGGTAGCCTCTGGAAACACCATATATTTT	CASSLEVASGNTIYF
TRBV18	TRBJ1-5	TRBD1	NA	TGTGCCAGCTCACCCCAGGGGGCCCTGGGCAATCAGCCCCAGCATTTT	CASSPQGALGNQPQHF
TRBV20-1	TRBJ1-6	TRBD1	NA	TGCAGTGCGAGACTGGGACAGGTTCGGTCACCCCTCCACTTT	CSARLGQVRSPLHF
TRBV28	TRBJ1-2	NA	few	TGTGCCAGCAGTTCCCATTATGGCTACACCTTC	CASSSHYGYTF
TRBV11-2	TRBJ2-3	TRBD2	few	TGTGCCAGCAGCTCGATTAGCGGGAGGGCCGTAGATACGCAGTATTTT	CASSSISGRAVDTQYF
TRBV10-3	TRBJ2-1	TRBD2	few	TGTGCCATCAGTGATAGGGCTAGCGGCAAATCCTACAATGAGCAGTTCTTC	CAISDRASGKSYNEQFF
TRBV7-2	TRBJ2-7	NA	many	TGTGCCAGCAGCTTAGCCGATTACTACGAGCAGTACTTC	CASSLADYYEQYF
TRBV7-9	TRBJ1-1	NA	few	TGTGCCAGCAGCTTCACCGAGGGAAAAGCTTTCTTT	CASSFTEGKAFF
TRBV7-9	TRBJ1-5	NA	NA	TGTGCCAGCAGCTCGACAGAGTATCAGCCCCAGCATTTT	CASSSTEYQPQHF
TRBV7-2	TRBJ2-5	NA	NA	TGTGCCAGCAGCTTCAACCGCCAAGAGACCCAGTACTTC	CASSFNRQETQYF
TRBV6-1	TRBJ1-5	NA	few	TGTGCCAGCAGGCAGGGAAGGGCCAATCAGCCCCAGCATTTT	CASRQGRANQPQHF
TRBV7-7	TRBJ2-5	NA	few	TGTGCTAGCAGCTTCGAGGGCGGGGAGACCCAGTACTTC	CASSFEGGETQYF
TRBV7-4	TRBJ2-1	NA	few	TGTGCCAGCACCTTGGATGCGGGGCGTGAGCAGTTCTTC	CASTLDAGREQFF
TRBV4-3	TRBJ2-1	NA	many	TGCGCCAGCAGCCAAGAAAGGAACGGGTACAATGAGCAGTTCTTC	CASSQERNGYNEQFF
TRBV7-9	TRBJ2-5	NA	few	TGTGCCAGCAGCTTTTCGGTAGAGACCCAGTACTTC	CASSFSVETQYF
TRBV12-3/TRBV12-4	TRBJ1-2	TRBD1	NA	TGTGCCAGCAGCTTTACGACAGGGGCTAACTATGGCTACACCTTC	CASSFTTGANYGYTF
TRBV5-4	TRBJ2-5	TRBD2	few	TGTGCCAGCAGCTTGGTTCTAGCGGGAGGAGAGACCCAGTACTTC	CASSLVLAGGETQYF
TRBV27	TRBJ2-7	NA	few	TGTGCCAGCAGCCCTCTTGGCCTTTCCTACGAGCAGTACTTC	CASSPLGLSYEQYF
TRBV5-4	TRBJ2-3	NA	few	TGTGCCAGCAGAGTGGGCCACACAGATACGCAGTATTTT	CASRVGHTDTQYF
TRBV6-2/TRBV6-3	TRBJ1-2	NA	many	TGTGCCAGCAGTTACCAAGGAAACTATGGCTACACCTTC	CASSYQGNYGYTF
TRBV6-5	TRBJ1-3	TRBD1	NA	TGTGCCAGCAGAACACCGGGACAGGGCTCCTCTGGAAACACCATATATTTT	CASRTPGQGSSGNTIYF
TRBV12-3/TRBV12-4	TRBJ1-2	NA	NA	TGTGCCAGCACCAAGCCGCCGGCTAACTATGGCTACACCTTC	CASTKPPANYGYTF
TRBV12-3/TRBV12-4	TRBJ1-2	NA	few	TGTGCCAGCAGTTTAGCGGTTTCAGAATCCTTGAACTATGGCTACACCTTC	CASSLAVSESLNYGYTF
TRBV7-2	TRBJ1-1	NA	many	TGTGCCAGCAGGCGTGGGTGGACTGAAGCTTTCTTT	CASRRGWTEAFF
TRBV7-8	TRBJ2-1	TRBD2	NA	TGTGCCAGCAGCTTAGCCGAAGCGGGAGGGTGGGATGAGCAGTTCTTC	CASSLAEAGGWDEQFF
TRBV19	TRBJ2-1	TRBD2	few	TGTGCCAGTAGCCTGGGGCGGCTAGCGGGGGCCAAACACTCCTACAATGAGCAGTTCTTC	CASSLGRLAGAKHSYNEQFF
TRBV3-1	TRBJ2-5	TRBD1	NA	TGTGCCGCGGCAGACAGGGGGGGGGAGACCCAGTACTTC	CAAADRGGETQYF
TRBV7-3	TRBJ2-3	TRBD1	once	TGTGCCAGCAGCTTAGGGCTACACAGGGGAACAGATACGCAGTATTTT	CASSLGLHRGTDTQYF
TRBV5-4	TRBJ2-1	TRBD2	many	TGTGCCAGCAGCACGACTAGCGGGGGCCACCGTTACAATGAGCAGTTCTTC	CASSTTSGGHRYNEQFF
TRBV19	TRBJ1-5	NA	NA	TGTGCCAGTAGTATTCGTCCGGTGAGCAATCAGCCCCAGCATTTT	CASSIRPVSNQPQHF
TRBV11-2	TRBJ2-1	TRBD2	few	TGTGCCAGCAGCATTAGCGGTCTTTCGGGGGGTGAGCAGTTCTTC	CASSISGLSGGEQFF
TRBV25-1	TRBJ2-1	NA	many	TGTGCCAGCACTCTAACGGGTGGTGAGCAGTTCTTC	CASTLTGGEQFF
TRBV7-3	TRBJ2-3	NA	NA	TGTGCCAGCAGCCTCTCCGCCAAGGGCACAGATACGCAGTATTTT	CASSLSAKGTDTQYF
TRBV28	TRBJ2-3	NA	NA	TGTGCCAGCAGTTCCCCCCCTTGTTGCACAGATACGCAGTATTTT	CASSSPPCCTDTQYF
TRBV7-2	TRBJ1-5	NA	NA	TGTGCCAGCAGCTCTTGGAACCCTCACCCGCCTAGGGGGGCGTTCCCCAATCAGCCCCAGCATTTT	CASSSWNPHPPRGAFPNQPQHF
TRBV19	TRBJ2-1	TRBD1	few	TGTGCCAGTAGTATAGGGACGTACAGGGGGGATGAGCAGTTCTTC	CASSIGTYRGDEQFF
TRBV24-1	TRBJ2-1	TRBD2	NA	TGTGCCACGGCGGGAGCCCTCTCCTACAATGAGCAGTTCTTC	CATAGALSYNEQFF
TRBV19	TRBJ1-2	NA	NA	TGTGCCAGTAAATCGGATGGAACTAACTATGGCTACACCTTC	CASKSDGTNYGYTF
TRBV7-2	TRBJ2-2	TRBD2	many	TGTGCCAGCAGCTTAGCTCCTAGCGGGACTTCCGGGGAGCTGTTTTTT	CASSLAPSGTSGELFF
TRBV4-3	TRBJ2-4	NA	NA	TGCGCCAGCAGCTCCCGGGCTCTAATGGCCAAAAACATTCAGTACTTC	CASSSRALMAKNIQYF
TRBV12-3/TRBV12-4	TRBJ1-1	NA	many	TGTGCCAGCAATCACCGGGACGCGATGAACACTGAAGCTTTCTTT	CASNHRDAMNTEAFF
TRBV11-2	TRBJ2-5	NA	few	TGTGCCAGCAGCTTCTCTCGTTTGTCAGAGACCCAGTACTTC	CASSFSRLSETQYF
TRBV7-8	TRBJ2-4	NA	many	TGTGCCAGCAGCTTAGCAGGGTCAGCAAACATTCAGTACTTC	CASSLAGSANIQYF
TRBV6-2/TRBV6-3	TRBJ2-1	NA	NA	TGTGCCAGCAGTTACTCAGGCTATGAGCAGTTCTTC	CASSYSGYEQFF
TRBV7-9	TRBJ2-5	TRBD2	few	TGTGCCAGCAGCTTAAGCGGGAGGGCCGAAGAGACCCAGTACTTC	CASSLSGRAEETQYF
TRBV3-1	TRBJ1-2	NA	NA	TGTGCCAGCAGCCGGACGGTGCCAACTAACTATGGCTACACCTTC	CASSRTVPTNYGYTF
TRBV7-3	TRBJ2-6	NA	many	TGTGCCAGCAGCTTAACCAGGAACTCTGGGGCCAACGTCCTGACTTTC	CASSLTRNSGANVLTF
TRBV11-3	TRBJ1-2	NA	NA	TGTGCCAGCAGCGCACAGGGTGGGATTTATGGCTACACCTTC	CASSAQGGIYGYTF